A selection of T cell receptor beta chains follows, all from one sample in a study of regulatory T cells in long-lasting Graves disease. Each CDR3 protein is one row after TCRdb ran MiXCR on the multiplex PCR reads. Among hundreds of thousands of distinct CDR3 sequences listed, 30% were seen once. The sequencing used peripheral blood mononuclear cells (PBMCs), collected when the disease was refractory, from a patient treated with antithyroid drugs. The receptors shown here come from a female donor with Graves disease. Both conserved end residues are part of each CDR3. The D gene is left open where the match is weak. The size of a clone is reported for some rows only, either as once, few or many, or as a class for expanded clones.

>-|-|TRBJ1-6|TRBV3-1
CASSQRSPGGNSPLHF
TGTGCCAGCAGCCAGAGATCCCCCGGGGGCAATTCACCCCTCCACTTT
>-|-|TRBJ1-2|TRBV20-1
CSAKRTDSDYGYTF
TGCAGTGCTAAAAGGACGGACTCGGACTATGGCTACACCTTC
>-|many|TRBJ2-5|TRBV12-3/TRBV12-4
CASSFGRTQYF
TGTGCCAGCAGTTTTGGAAGGACCCAGTACTTC
>-|-|TRBJ2-1|TRBV11-3
CASSTGQSNSYNEQFF
TGTGCCAGCAGCACCGGACAGAGCAACTCCTACAATGAGCAGTTCTTC
>-|-|TRBJ1-2|TRBV12-3/TRBV12-4
CASTSSGDRYGYTF
TGTGCCAGCACCTCGTCGGGGGACCGGTATGGCTACACCTTC
>-|few|TRBJ1-5|TRBV19
CASTPRLLDQPQHF
TGTGCCAGTACCCCACGACTACTAGATCAGCCCCAGCATTTT
>TRBD1|-|TRBJ2-5|TRBV7-2
CASSFYPGGETQYF
TGTGCCAGCAGCTTCTATCCAGGGGGAGAGACCCAGTACTTC
>-|few|TRBJ1-2|TRBV12-3/TRBV12-4
CASRLSQSRGYGYTF
TGTGCCAGCAGACTTAGCCAATCACGGGGTTATGGCTACACCTTC
>-|few|TRBJ1-5|TRBV6-1
CASSTGPYSNQPQHF
TGTGCCAGCAGTACCGGGCCATATAGCAATCAGCCCCAGCATTTT
>-|-|TRBJ1-4|TRBV20-1
CSASTGLNSNEKLFF
TGCAGTGCTAGTACAGGGCTGAACTCTAATGAAAAACTGTTTTTT
>TRBD1|-|TRBJ1-4|TRBV5-1
CASTEGTGLKTEKLFF
TGCGCCAGCACCGAGGGGACAGGCCTAAAAACTGAAAAACTGTTTTTT
>TRBD1|few|TRBJ2-7|TRBV2
CASKAGTGGGEQYF
TGTGCCAGCAAAGCCGGGACAGGAGGTGGGGAGCAGTACTTC
>-|-|TRBJ1-3|TRBV12-3/TRBV12-4
CASNRELNSGNTIYF
TGTGCCAGCAACAGGGAGTTAAACTCTGGAAACACCATATATTTT
>-|-|TRBJ2-2|TRBV24-1
CATSGWGGVAGELFF
TGTGCCACCAGTGGGTGGGGCGGGGTGGCCGGGGAACTGTTTTTT
>-|many|TRBJ1-1|TRBV7-9
CASSLVGTANTEAFF
TGTGCCAGCAGCTTAGTCGGGACTGCTAACACTGAAGCTTTCTTT
>TRBD2|-|TRBJ2-4|TRBV5-1
CASSLGGLAKGMAKNIQYF
TGCGCCAGCAGCTTGGGGGGACTAGCTAAAGGGATGGCCAAAAACATTCAGTACTTC
>-|many|TRBJ1-6|TRBV2
CASSEVLSSYNSPLHF
TGTGCCAGCAGTGAAGTATTGAGCTCCTATAATTCACCCCTCCACTTT
>-|-|TRBJ1-5|TRBV15
CATSRVRGDSNQPQHF
TGTGCCACCAGCAGAGTTAGGGGGGATAGCAATCAGCCCCAGCATTTT
>-|many|TRBJ2-7|TRBV28
CASTLGGNDEQYF
TGTGCCAGCACCCTCGGAGGGAACGACGAGCAGTACTTC
>-|few|TRBJ1-6|TRBV20-1
CSARYNLGHSPLHF
TGCAGTGCTAGATATAACCTGGGTCATTCACCCCTCCACTTT
>-|-|TRBJ1-2|TRBV6-5
CASSYTGQGYGYTF
TGTGCCAGCAGTTATACAGGACAAGGCTATGGCTACACCTTC
>-|few|TRBJ1-1|TRBV12-3/TRBV12-4
CASTMFDRRTEAFF
TGTGCCAGCACTATGTTTGACAGGCGCACTGAAGCTTTCTTT
>-|few|TRBJ1-5|TRBV2
CASSLAGWGQPQHF
TGTGCCAGCAGTCTGGCGGGGTGGGGTCAGCCCCAGCATTTT
>TRBD1|few|TRBJ2-5|TRBV6-1
CASSGQGAQETQYF
TGTGCCAGCAGTGGACAGGGGGCACAGGAGACCCAGTACTTC
>-|few|TRBJ2-5|TRBV19
CASSIGTGRVGETQYF
TGTGCCAGTAGTATAGGTACGGGCAGGGTCGGAGAGACCCAGTACTTC
>-|many|TRBJ2-7|TRBV12-3/TRBV12-4
CASSPGRRVAYEQYF
TGTGCCAGCAGTCCCGGACGCCGGGTGGCCTACGAGCAGTACTTC